This entry lists 30 T cell receptor beta chains sequenced from one sample in a study of blood T cell repertoires in COVID-19. The repertoire was sequenced with immunoSEQ multiplex PCR; TCRdb's copy has only in-frame clones and lacks some. The repertoire holds about 180,000 clones, with roughly 88% as singletons. Sequenced input: peripheral blood. The receptors were sampled from a human donor with active or convalescent COVID-19. The donor label of this sample is uncertain.

V and J are TRBV3-1 (or the pseudogene TRBV3-2) and TRBJ1-3; D not resolved. Germline CDR1 LGHDT, CDR2 YNNKEL (reference sequence). V lost 4 bases and J lost 2, with 12 bases in between. The CDR3 length is 15 residues. The CDR3 DNA is TGTGCCAGCAGCCGGCCGGGAGTCACTGGAAACACCATATATTTT. Translating it yields CASSRPGVTGNTIYF.

The chain joins TRBV7-5 to TRBJ2-3; TRBD2 is taken as the D call from the table, unchecked against the DNA. TRBV7-5 is assigned pseudogene status. The length of the CDR3 is 20 residues. The DNA for the CDR3 is TGTGTCAGAAGCTCGGGACTAGCGGGACGCCCGCCCCCTAGCACAGATACGCAGTATTTT. It encodes CVRSSGLAGRPPPSTDTQYF.

The chain recombines TRBV3-1 (or the pseudogene TRBV3-2) with TRBJ1-1; 12 bases agree with TRBD1. From germline, CDR1 is LGHDT and CDR2 YNNKEL (reference sequence). Trimming took 0 bases from V and 0 from J; bases not matched to a gene: 2. The CDR3 has 17 residues. CDR3 nucleotides: TGTGCCAGCAGCCAAGATGGGACAGGGGGCTTGAACACTGAAGCTTTCTTT. Its translation: CASSQDGTGGLNTEAFF.

The V gene is TRBV18, the J gene TRBJ1-2; D perhaps matches TRBD1 (5 bases). The germline V gene encodes CDR1 KGHSH and CDR2 LQKENI. V was cut by 4 bases and J by 4 bases, with 10 bases left in between. This CDR3 contains 13 residues. The CDR3 protein is CASSLGPSYGYTF. CDR3 in DNA: TGTGCCAGCTCACTGGGGCCTAGCTATGGCTACACCTTC.

The rearrangement joins TRBV15 to TRBJ2-7; 10 bases are a match to TRBD2. With 6 bases clipped from V and 6 bases from J, the junction kept 8 bases outside the gene matches. This CDR3 region has 14 residues. Germline-derived CDR1 and CDR2 are LNHNV and YYDKDF (reference sequence). In nucleotides, the CDR3 is TGTGCCACCAGGGTGAGCGGGGGGGCCGGCGAGCAGTACTTC. Translating gives CATRVSGGAGEQYF.

The V gene is TRBV2, the J gene TRBJ1-4, with D uncertain. The CDR3 is 18 residues long. Trimming removed 0 bases from V and 0 bases from J, with 14 bases in between. Germline CDR1 and CDR2: SNHLY and FYNNEI. In DNA, the CDR3 is TGTGCCAGCAGTGAAGCCGCGCCAATTCCACCAACTAATGAAAAACTGTTTTTT. Its translation: CASSEAAPIPPTNEKLFF.

This clone turned up a few times. The rearrangement links TRBV5-3 to TRBJ1-5, with D unclear. TRBV5-3 is an ORF, and what it does is uncertain. The CDR3 contains 14 residues. V lost 0 bases and J lost 5, with 9 bases in between. Here the CDR3 DNA reads TGTGCCAGAAGCTTGGTGTCAGTGTATCAGCCCCAGCATTTT. Translating gives CARSLVSVYQPQHF.

The V gene is TRBV5-5, the J gene TRBJ1-5; tentative D call: TRBD1 (5 bases). This CDR3 spans 15 amino acids. Between the trimmed V and J ends, which lost 4 bases and 2 bases, there was a span of 13 bases. The germline gives CDR1 SGHKS, CDR2 YYEKEE (reference sequence). CDR3 sequence: CASSPPGGGNQPQHF. The CDR3 bases are TGTGCCAGCAGCCCACCTGGAGGGGGCAATCAGCCCCAGCATTTT.

V gene TRBV7-3 combines with J gene TRBJ2-3; tentative D call: TRBD1 (5 bases). The CDR3 extends over 14 amino acids. Germline CDR1 reads SGHTA; CDR2 reads FQGTGA. V was clipped by 2 bases and J by 5 bases, with 11 bases between them. In nucleotides, the CDR3 is TGTGCCAGCAGCTTAGCAGGGATGGGAGATACGCAGTATTTT. This codes for CASSLAGMGDTQYF.

V is TRBV29-1 and J is TRBJ1-2; 9 bases align to TRBD1. Germline V lookup: CDR1 SQVTM, CDR2 ANQGSEA. With V trimmed by 7 bases and J by 2 bases, 8 bases remained unmatched. The CDR3 contains 14 residues. CDR3 bases: TGCAGCGACGTAGAGACAGGGGGAAACTATGGCTACACCTTC. Amino acid sequence: CSDVETGGNYGYTF.

V is TRBV28 and J is TRBJ2-1; TRBD1 agrees at 8 bases. The CDR3 extends over 16 amino acids. The V and J ends lost 4 bases and 5 bases, in that order; junction bases with no gene match: 10. The germline gives CDR1 MDHEN, CDR2 SYDVKM. CDR3 amino acids: CASSYPPLQGDNEQFF. The CDR3, as DNA: TGTGCCAGCAGTTATCCCCCGTTACAGGGGGACAATGAGCAGTTCTTC. Full variable domain (outside the CDR3, taken from reference TRBV28 and TRBJ2-1): DVKVTQSSRYLVKRTGEKVFLECVQDMDHENMFWYRQDPGLGLRLIYFSYDVKMKEKGDIPEGYSVSREKKERFSLILESASTNQTSMYLCASSYPPLQGDNEQFFGPGTRLTVL.

This chain links TRBV7-2 with TRBJ2-4; TRBD2 is a possible D gene (6 bases). Trimming removed 3 bases from V and 0 bases from J, with 6 bases in between. The CDR3 has 14 amino acids. CDR1 and CDR2 from the germline V gene are SGHTA and FQGNSA. The CDR3 nucleotides are TGTGCCAGCAGCTTGGGACTAGCCAAAAACATTCAGTACTTC. As protein: CASSLGLAKNIQYF.

This chain connects TRBV7-9 to TRBJ1-1; the D is unclear. CDR3 length: 11 amino acids. From germline, CDR1 is SEHNR and CDR2 FQNEAQ (reference sequence). V gave up 2 bases and J gave up 6 bases, with 4 bases separating them. The CDR3 DNA reads as TGTGCCAGCAGCTTACTCGCTGAAGCTTTCTTT. This translates into CASSLLAEAFF.

The chain combines TRBV24-1 with TRBJ1-5, with unresolved D. This CDR3 has 14 residues. Germline loops: CDR1 KGHDR, CDR2 SFDVKD. Between the trimmed V and J ends, which lost 5 bases and 0 bases, there was a span of 7 bases. CDR3 region: CATSGDTSNQPQHF. In DNA, the CDR3 is TGTGCCACCAGTGGAGACACTAGCAATCAGCCCCAGCATTTT.

This clone has a count of ten or more. The CDR3 nucleotides read TGTGCCAGCAGCCTTGGGGGGACAGTCAAGGTAACTGAAGCTTTCTTT. This codes for CASSLGGTVKVTEAFF. The chain couples TRBV5-6 to TRBJ1-1, with TRBD1 identical over 7 bases. The CDR3 extends over 16 amino acids. Per germline, CDR1 SGHDT and CDR2 YYEEEE. Trimming took 4 bases from V and 5 from J; bases not matched to a gene: 14.

This sequence joins TRBV27 and TRBJ2-2, with 10 positions matching TRBD2. Germline V gives CDR1 MNHEY, CDR2 SMNVEV (reference sequence). This CDR3 contains 18 residues. With 5 bases clipped from V and 5 bases from J, the junction kept 14 bases outside the gene matches. CDR3 sequence: CASSTNRLAGDRTGELFF. The DNA for the CDR3 is TGTGCCAGCAGTACCAACCGTCTAGCGGGAGATCGAACCGGGGAGCTGTTTTTT.

The rearrangement links TRBV13 to TRBJ2-3, with 7 bases identical to TRBD1. The V gene end was trimmed by 8 bases and the J gene end by 3 bases; junction bases not matched to a gene: 5. There are 13 residues in the CDR3. Germline-derived CDR1 and CDR2 are PRHDT and FYEKMQ (reference sequence). Written as DNA, the CDR3 is TGTGCCAGCCCTGGGACAGAAACAGATACGCAGTATTTT. Encoded protein: CASPGTETDTQYF.

This sequence joins TRBV4-2 and TRBJ2-7; 9 bases align to TRBD2. The junction had 9 bases not matched to a gene; V was cut back by 0 bases and J by 0 bases. Germline loops: CDR1 LGHNA, CDR2 YNFKEQ. The CDR3 sequence is 18 residues long. CDR3 nucleotides: TGTGCCAGCAGCCAAGAGTTGTCTAGCGGGGCGAGCTCCTACGAGCAGTACTTC. Protein product: CASSQELSSGASSYEQYF.

The sample holds a few counts of this clone. This chain's CDR3 is CASSRIPLGGSGNTIYF. The CDR3 DNA sequence: TGCGCCAGCAGCCGTATACCATTAGGAGGATCTGGAAACACCATATATTTT. The rearrangement joins TRBV4-1 to TRBJ1-3, with D hard to call. CDR3 size: 17 residues. V lost 4 bases and J 1 base, leaving 17 bases between the germline ends. CDR1 is MGHRA and CDR2 is YSYEKL in the germline V gene.

Remarks on this clone: The junction differs from germline at one of its ends, possibly a read error. V and J are TRBV5-5 and TRBJ1-6; D perhaps matches TRBD1 (5 bases). Germline CDR1 SGHKS, CDR2 YYEKEE (reference sequence). CDR3 length: 16 residues. The CDR3 reads CASSFLIGRDNSPLHF. The CDR3 nucleotides read TGTGCCAGCAGCTTCCTTATTGGCAGGGATAACTCACCCCTCCACTTT.

The chain joins TRBV11-2 to TRBJ1-1, with 9 bases identical to TRBD1. CDR3 length: 15 residues. V trimming: 1 base; J trimming: 5 bases; junction bases outside the gene matches: 5. Germline V gene data show CDR1 as SGHAT and CDR2 as FQNNGV. The CDR3 DNA reads as TGTGCCAGCAGCTTAGCAACAGGGGGCTTAACTGAAGCTTTCTTT. Translated: CASSLATGGLTEAFF.

The chain uses TRBV18 and TRBJ1-4; D unclear. Germline CDR1 is KGHSH and CDR2 is LQKENI. The CDR3 loop spans 16 amino acids. V shed 6 bases and J shed 5 bases, with 19 bases lying between them. The CDR3, as DNA: TGTGCCAGCTCCCCTACCAAGGTGAACGGGAATGAAAAACTGTTTTTT. It encodes CASSPTKVNGNEKLFF.

V and J are TRBV25-1 and TRBJ1-5; no firm D call. The germline V and J ends were trimmed by 5 bases and 7 bases, with 15 bases remaining between them. The CDR3 length is 14 residues. Looked up from germline, CDR1 is MGHDK and CDR2 is SYGVNS. CDR3 DNA: TGTGCCAGCAGTTCCCCCGGGGTTTTGCAGCCCCAGCATTTT. Translated: CASSSPGVLQPQHF.

The J gene is TRBJ1-2, the V gene TRBV19; 9 bases are a match to TRBD1. CDR1 is LNHDA, CDR2 SQIVND, per germline (reference sequence). The CDR3 totals 13 residues. The V segment lost 6 bases and the J segment 7 bases; nucleotides outside the gene matches: 6. In DNA form, the CDR3 reads TGTGCCAGTAGCCCGGACAGGGGCAGTGGCTACACCTTC. This gives the protein CASSPDRGSGYTF.

As DNA, the CDR3 is TGTGCCTGGAGTGGTGGACTTACTGGAGAAAAACTGTTTTTT. It encodes CAWSGGLTGEKLFF. The chain carries TRBV30 and TRBJ1-4, with D unresolved. Germline values: CDR1 GTSNPN, CDR2 SVGIG (reference sequence). The CDR3 is made up of 14 amino acids. Trimming removed 1 base from V and 8 bases from J, with 14 bases in between.

The V and J genes are TRBV9 and TRBJ2-7; TRBD1 might be the D (6 bases). This CDR3 has 14 residues. Germline V gene data show CDR1 as SGDLS and CDR2 as YYNGEE. Trimming removed 4 bases from V and 3 bases from J, with 14 bases in between. The CDR3 nucleotides read TGTGCCAGCAGCCCCCAGGGGATGGGCTACGAGCAGTACTTC. Its protein product is CASSPQGMGYEQYF.

The CDR3 DNA follows: TGTGCCAGCGTTAAGAGCTCCTACGAGCAGTACTTC. It codes for CASVKSSYEQYF. The rearrangement links TRBV6-5 to TRBJ2-7; D not resolved. The germline V and J ends were trimmed by 8 bases and 0 bases, with 8 bases remaining between them. The CDR3 covers 12 residues. Looked up from germline, CDR1 is MNHEY and CDR2 is SVGAGI.

V usage is TRBV9 and J usage is TRBJ2-7; D is perhaps TRBD2 (9 bases). V was trimmed by 3 bases and J by 6 bases, leaving 28 bases between them. Germline-derived CDR1 and CDR2 are SGDLS and YYNGEE. The CDR3 extends over 18 amino acids. The CDR3: CASSEGDRRAGGQSEQYF. CDR3 bases: TGTGCCAGCAGCGAGGGGGACAGGAGAGCGGGAGGACAATCCGAGCAGTACTTC. Drawing the rest from reference TRBV9 and TRBJ2-7, the complete variable domain is DSGVTQTPKHLITATGQRVTLRCSPRSGDLSVYWYQQSLDQGLQFLIQYYNGEERAKGNILERFSAQQFPDLHSELNLSSLELGDSALYFCASSEGDRRAGGQSEQYFGPGTRLTVT.

This clone was counted a single time. V gene TRBV5-6 combines with J gene TRBJ2-1; tentatively, D is TRBD1 (6 bases). Deletions cut 2 bases from V and 7 bases from J, with 19 bases between. Germline V lookup: CDR1 SGHDT, CDR2 YYEEEE. The CDR3 has 16 residues. The CDR3 region has the DNA TGTGCCAGCAGCTTCAGGGTAAAAAGGGGGTCGAATGAGCAGTTCTTC. It is translated as CASSFRVKRGSNEQFF.

V usage is TRBV24-1 and J usage is TRBJ1-5; TRBD1 is a possible D gene (5 bases). The CDR3 spans 14 residues. Trimming shortened V by 9 bases and J by 2 bases, and 13 bases separated the two germline ends. Germline-derived CDR1 and CDR2 are KGHDR and SFDVKD. The CDR3: CATQGVGGNQPQHF. The CDR3 nucleotides are TGTGCCACCCAAGGGGTAGGGGGCAATCAGCCCCAGCATTTT.